This entry concerns a single T cell receptor beta chain. Its antigen is not known. This sample stems from a study of cytomegalovirus exposure and HLA in healthy donors. V was pared by 1 base and J by 0 bases, with 9 bases between. Looked up from germline, CDR1 is SGHRS and CDR2 is YFSETQ. The CDR3 is 15 residues long. Researchers ran the PCR with 60 Vbeta and 13 Jbeta primers. Here immunoSEQ multiplex PCR was the method, and the copy in TCRdb shows in-frame clones only, minus some. The repertoire holds approximately 140,000 clones, with approximately 80% as singletons. Findings and limits, study-wide: An apparent linkage of common viral pathogens to several of the most significant clusters emerged in a later analysis. A likely sequencing artifact accounted for one observed cluster of highly shared sequence variants.

The study sampled nominally healthy donors, though unrecorded immune exposures were likely. The sequenced sample consisted of PBMCs. The receptor was isolated from a woman aged 40-49 years in good health and CMV-seronegative. The chain combines TRBV5-1 with TRBJ2-3; tentative D call: TRBD1 (6 bases). The CDR3 region is CASSLFTGSTDTQYF. CDR3 DNA sequence: TGCGCCAGCAGCTTGTTTACAGGGAGCACAGATACGCAGTATTTT. Based on the CDR3 plus reference TRBV5-1 and TRBJ2-3, the full variable domain is KAGVTQTPRYLIKTRGQQVTLSCSPISGHRSVSWYQQTPGQGLQFLFEYFSETQRNKGNFPGRFSGRQFSNSRSEMNVSTLELGDSALYLCASSLFTGSTDTQYFGPGTRLTVL.